This T cell receptor beta chain was identified in a study of T cells after yellow fever vaccination. This clonotype was recorded a few times. MiXCR, run by TCRdb on the 5' RACE reads, gives a single entry per CDR3 protein. The data show about 510,000 distinct CDR3 sequences, roughly 22% seen once. Trimming removed 2 bases from V and 5 bases from J; junction bases left unmatched: 8. Per germline, CDR1 KGHDR and CDR2 SFDVKD. This CDR3 is 17 amino acids long. The rearrangement joins TRBV24-1 to TRBJ2-2; 9 nucleotides match TRBD1. The sequencing here drew on PBMCs, taken roughly 23 days after the first yellow fever vaccination. The TCR was taken from a man aged 18-30 years who received the YFV17D yellow fever vaccine. The CDR3 reads CATSDSPGTGPTGELFF. DNA for the CDR3: TGTGCCACCAGTGATTCCCCCGGGACAGGGCCGACCGGGGAGCTGTTTTTT.